Below, 16 T cell receptor beta chains from the same sample are listed, as sequenced in a study of tumor-infiltrating lymphocytes in primary liver carcinoma. For each extraction, RNA and DNA were obtained together from 20-30 mg of unsorted bulk tissue. TCR beta cDNA was made from roughly 500 ng total RNA with a constant-region primer. Slightly modified ARM-PCR with three nested multiplex PCR rounds yielded TCR beta libraries. The study ran its first two PCR rounds for roughly 11 cycles each, using TRBV1-TRBV30 forward primers and a C-beta reverse primer. TCRdb itself ran the multiplex PCR reads through MiXCR, one entry per CDR3 protein. The sample consists of some 55,000 distinct CDR3 sequences, 60% to 75% of them appearing once. Sequences were obtained from liver tumor tissue from sampling region 2. Subset of the sample: tumor region T2, inferior pole. These receptors all stem from a man aged 40-49 years with primary liver carcinoma and hepatitis B virus infection.

This clonotype came up many times. V gene TRBV7-9 combines with J gene TRBJ2-5; 13 nucleotides agree with TRBD2. Trimming cost V 3 bases and J 5 bases; bases outside gene matches: 3. Looked up from germline, CDR1 is SEHNR and CDR2 is FQNEAQ (reference sequence). This CDR3 has 15 amino acids. The CDR3 bases are TGTGCCAGCAGCTTCGGGACTAGCGGGAAGGAGACCCAGTACTTC. Translating gives CASSFGTSGKETQYF.

This clonotype has only one observation. V is TRBV4-1 and J is TRBJ2-7; 8 bases agree with TRBD1. In germline, CDR1 is MGHRA, CDR2 YSYEKL. The CDR3 runs 15 residues. V shed 3 bases, J shed 4 bases, and the junction held 8 bases outside the gene matches. CDR3 sequence reads: CASSQGQDPCYEQYF. The CDR3, as DNA: TGCGCCAGCAGCCAGGGACAGGATCCTTGTTACGAGCAGTACTTC.

This chain connects TRBV6-5 to TRBJ2-1; no reliable D call. Trimming cost V 5 bases and J 10 bases, with 21 bases left between them. The CDR3 extends over 15 amino acids. Per germline, CDR1 MNHEY and CDR2 SVGAGI. CDR3 nucleotide sequence: TGTGCCAGCAGTCCTGAATCTTACTCCTATAAAGAGCAGTTCTTC. This translates into CASSPESYSYKEQFF.

A remark on this clonotype: A much larger clonotype is one base distant, so this may be a read error. The chain combines TRBV28 with TRBJ1-5; 8 nucleotides align to TRBD1. This CDR3 region has 15 residues. Germline CDR1 reads MDHEN; CDR2 reads SYDVKM. CDR3 sequence (DNA): TGTGTCAGCAGTCCTCCAGGGGGCTTCAATCAGCCCCAGCATTTT. This sequence encodes CVSSPPGGFNQPQHF. The complete variable domain, with remaining parts taken from reference TRBV28 and TRBJ1-5, reads DVKVTQSSRYLVKRTGEKVFLECVQDMDHENMFWYRQDPGLGLRLIYFSYDVKMKEKGDIPEGYSVSREKKERFSLILESASTNQTSMYLCVSSPPGGFNQPQHFGDGTRLSIL.

This clonotype was observed at least ten times. The rearrangement links TRBV5-1 to TRBJ2-1, with TRBD2 identical over 9 bases. V shed 3 bases, J shed 4 bases, and the junction held 5 bases outside the gene matches. Looked up from germline, CDR1 is SGHRS and CDR2 is YFSETQ. This CDR3 is built from 15 residues. The CDR3 nucleotides are TGCGCCAGCAGCTCCGCGGGAGGGATATACAATGAGCAGTTCTTC. Amino acid sequence: CASSSAGGIYNEQFF.

Details on this clonotype: A much larger clone lies one base from this, so it may be a read error. The chain combines TRBV7-9 with TRBJ1-4; no reliable D call. Germline V gene data show CDR1 as SEHNR and CDR2 as FQNEAQ (reference sequence). Trimming pared 3 bases from V and 8 bases from J, leaving 13 bases between. The CDR3 spans 14 residues. CDR3 DNA: TGTGCCAGCAGCTTCTCGGGCCGGAGGGAAAAACTGTTTTTT. Translated, it gives CASSFSGRREKLFF.

About this clonotype itself: The junction does not match germline at one end; this may be a read error. The J gene is TRBJ1-2, the V gene TRBV6-5; tentatively, D is TRBD1 (5 bases). The CDR3 is 16 amino acids. Germline V gene sequence: CDR1 MNHEY, CDR2 SVGAGI. In nucleotides, the CDR3 is TGTGCCAGCGGCCCCCACGGACGGGACGGTAACTATGGATACACCTTC. Translated: CASGPHGRDGNYGYTF.

Concerning this clonotype itself: The germline gene is not matched at one end of the junction; a read error may be the cause. The CDR3 DNA reads TGTACCAGCAGCACCGGACGGTTTCCTGAGTCCCAGCATTTT. This translates into CTSSTGRFPESQHF. The chain combines TRBV11-2 with TRBJ1-5, with no clear D. Germline-derived CDR1 and CDR2 are SGHAT and FQNNGV. The CDR3 length is 14 residues. Complete variable domain (other parts from reference TRBV11-2 and TRBJ1-5): EAGVAQSPRYKIIEKRQSVAFWCNPISGHATLYWYQQILGQGPKLLIQFQNNGVVDDSQLPKDRFSAERLKGVDSTLKIQPAKLEDSAVYLCTSSTGRFPESQHFGDGTRLSIL.

J is TRBJ2-1 and V is TRBV29-1, with 7 nucleotides matching TRBD1. Germline CDR1 SQVTM, CDR2 ANQGSEA. The length of the CDR3 is 14 residues. CDR3 nucleotides: TGCAACGGATTGCCGAGACAGGGTGTGGATGAGCAGTTCTTC. Translated: CNGLPRQGVDEQFF.

Remarks on this clonotype: Relative to the germline gene, one junction end is altered; a read error may explain this. V gene TRBV7-8 combines with J gene TRBJ2-1; possibly TRBD2 for D (5 bases). This CDR3 contains 15 residues. The V gene's germline CDR1 is SGHVS and CDR2 FQNEAQ. As DNA, the CDR3 is TGTACCAGCAGTAAAAGAGTACTAGAGGACAATGAGCAGTTCTTC. Protein: CTSSKRVLEDNEQFF.

For this clonotype: No conserved phenylalanine or tryptophan ends this CDR3, so it is likely a read error. The chain combines TRBV6-5 with TRBJ2-5; the D gene is possibly TRBD1 (6 bases). In germline, CDR1 is MNHEY, CDR2 SVGAGI. The CDR3 is 12 amino acids. DNA for the CDR3: TGTGCCAGCAGCTACTCGACAGGGACCCAGTACTAC. This encodes CASSYSTGTQYY.

J is TRBJ1-5 and V is TRBV6-6, with a possible D match to TRBD1 (5 bases). This CDR3 has 14 residues. Trimming cost V 7 bases and J 6 bases, with 16 bases left between them. CDR1 and CDR2 from the germline V gene are MNHNY and SVGAGI (reference sequence). In nucleotides, the CDR3 is TGTGCCAGCATCTCCTCGGGGGAGGGTCAGCCCCAGCATTTT. Translated: CASISSGEGQPQHF.

With regard to this clonotype: This may be a read error: a much more frequent sequence differs by one nucleotide. The chain carries TRBV28 and TRBJ2-5; no definite D call. The germline V gene encodes CDR1 MDHEN and CDR2 SYDVKM. The CDR3 totals 14 residues. For the CDR3, the DNA is TGTGCCTGCAGCCCCTCGTATTACCAAGAGACCCAGTACTTC. Translating it yields CACSPSYYQETQYF. Full variable domain (missing parts from reference TRBV28 and TRBJ2-5): DVKVTQSSRYLVKRTGEKVFLECVQDMDHENMFWYRQDPGLGLRLIYFSYDVKMKEKGDIPEGYSVSREKKERFSLILESASTNQTSMYLCACSPSYYQETQYFGPGTRLLVL.

On this clonotype itself: A clone one base away is much larger, so this may be a read error. The chain links TRBV5-1 to TRBJ2-2; 7 bases are shared with TRBD2. Germline CDR1 is SGHRS and CDR2 is YFSETQ. The CDR3 covers 15 residues. CDR3 loop: CASCLGAGSTGELFF. In DNA, the CDR3 is TGCGCCAGCTGCTTGGGAGCGGGGAGTACCGGGGAGCTGTTTTTT.

The gene calls are TRBV30 and TRBJ2-3, with 7 bases that match TRBD2. The trim removed 2 bases at V and 12 bases at J, leaving 32 bases unmatched. The CDR3 runs 20 residues. Germline V gene sequence: CDR1 GTSNPN, CDR2 SVGIG (reference sequence). The CDR3: CAWSPQLGSGLPFSPDTQYF. Written as DNA, the CDR3 is TGTGCCTGGAGTCCCCAACTGGGTAGCGGGTTGCCCTTTTCCCCAGACACACAGTATTTT.

On this clonotype itself: One junction end disagrees with the germline gene, perhaps due to a read error. The V call is TRBV6-2 or TRBV6-3, the J call TRBJ1-5; TRBD1 matches 7 bases. The V gene's germline CDR1 is MNHEY and CDR2 SVGEGT. The CDR3 covers 11 residues. The CDR3: CTSSMGQPHHF. CDR3 nucleotide sequence: TGTACCAGCAGCATGGGACAGCCCCACCATTTT.